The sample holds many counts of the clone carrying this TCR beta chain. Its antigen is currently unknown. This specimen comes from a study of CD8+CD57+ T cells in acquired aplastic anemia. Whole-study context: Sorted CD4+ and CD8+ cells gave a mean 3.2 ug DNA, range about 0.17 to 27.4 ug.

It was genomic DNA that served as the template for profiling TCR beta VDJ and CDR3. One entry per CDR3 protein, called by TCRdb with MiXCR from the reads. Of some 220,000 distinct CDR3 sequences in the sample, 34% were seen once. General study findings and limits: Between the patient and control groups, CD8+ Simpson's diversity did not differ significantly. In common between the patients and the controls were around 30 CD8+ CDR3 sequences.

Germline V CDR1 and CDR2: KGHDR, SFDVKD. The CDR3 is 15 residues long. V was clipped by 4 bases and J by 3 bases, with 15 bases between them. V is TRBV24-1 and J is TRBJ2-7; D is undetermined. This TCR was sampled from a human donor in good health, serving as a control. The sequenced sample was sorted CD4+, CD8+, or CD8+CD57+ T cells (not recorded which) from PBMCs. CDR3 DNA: TGTGCCACCAGTGACGTCTCGTGGCGGTACTACGAGCAGTACTTC. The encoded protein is CATSDVSWRYYEQYF.